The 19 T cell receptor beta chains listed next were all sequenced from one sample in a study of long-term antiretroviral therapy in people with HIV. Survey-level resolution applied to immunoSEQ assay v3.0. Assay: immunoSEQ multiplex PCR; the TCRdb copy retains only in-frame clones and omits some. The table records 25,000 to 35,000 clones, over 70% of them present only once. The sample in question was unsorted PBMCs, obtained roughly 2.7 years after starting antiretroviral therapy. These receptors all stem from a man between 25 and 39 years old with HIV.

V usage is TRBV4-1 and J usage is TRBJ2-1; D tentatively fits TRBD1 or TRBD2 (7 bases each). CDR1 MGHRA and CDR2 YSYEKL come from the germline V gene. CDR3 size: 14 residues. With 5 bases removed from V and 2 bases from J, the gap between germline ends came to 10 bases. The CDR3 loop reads CASSAGGAYNEQFF. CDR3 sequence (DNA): TGCGCCAGCAGCGCAGGGGGGGCCTACAATGAGCAGTTCTTC.

CDR3 coding DNA: TGTGCCAGCAGCTTCCCTCCAAGGACAGGCGCGAACACCGGGGAGCTGTTTTTT. Protein sequence: CASSFPPRTGANTGELFF. This chain uses TRBV7-9 with TRBJ2-2; the match to TRBD1 covers 7 bases. The CDR3 totals 18 residues. Germline lookup yields CDR1 SEHNR and CDR2 FQNEAQ (reference sequence). V was pared by 3 bases and J by 0 bases, with 10 bases of the junction left unmatched. Complete variable domain (other parts from reference TRBV7-9 and TRBJ2-2): DTGVSQNPRHKITKRGQNVTFRCDPISEHNRLYWYRQTLGQGPEFLTYFQNEAQLEKSRLLSDRFSAERPKGSFSTLEIQRTEQGDSAMYLCASSFPPRTGANTGELFFGEGSRLTVL.

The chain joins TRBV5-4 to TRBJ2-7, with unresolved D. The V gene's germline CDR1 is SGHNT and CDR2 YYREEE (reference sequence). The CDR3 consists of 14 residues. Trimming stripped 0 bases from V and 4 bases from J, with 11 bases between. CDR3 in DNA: TGTGCCAGCAGCTTGGCGGCCGCCGGGTACGAGCAGTACTTC. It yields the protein CASSLAAAGYEQYF.

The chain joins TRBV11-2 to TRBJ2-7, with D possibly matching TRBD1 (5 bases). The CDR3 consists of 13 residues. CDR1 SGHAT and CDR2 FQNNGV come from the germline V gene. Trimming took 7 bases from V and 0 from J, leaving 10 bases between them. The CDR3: CASIRQSSYEQYF. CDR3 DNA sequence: TGTGCCAGCATTCGACAGTCCTCCTACGAGCAGTACTTC.

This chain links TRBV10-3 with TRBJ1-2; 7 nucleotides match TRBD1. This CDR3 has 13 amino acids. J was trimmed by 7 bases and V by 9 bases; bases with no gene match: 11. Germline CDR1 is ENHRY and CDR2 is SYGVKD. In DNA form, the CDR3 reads TGTGCCATTTGGACAGGAGGTATGTCTGGCTACACCTTC. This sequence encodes CAIWTGGMSGYTF.

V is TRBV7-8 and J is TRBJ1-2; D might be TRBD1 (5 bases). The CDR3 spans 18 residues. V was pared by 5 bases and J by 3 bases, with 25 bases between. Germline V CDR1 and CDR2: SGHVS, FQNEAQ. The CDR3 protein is CASSPRTLPPSGDYGYTF. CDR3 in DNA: TGTGCCAGCAGCCCCAGGACATTGCCTCCTTCGGGTGACTATGGCTACACCTTC.

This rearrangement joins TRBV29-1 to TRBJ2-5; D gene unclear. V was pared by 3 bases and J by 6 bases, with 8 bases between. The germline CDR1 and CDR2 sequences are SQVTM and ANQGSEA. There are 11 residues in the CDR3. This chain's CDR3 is CSVEFGKTQYF. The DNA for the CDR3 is TGCAGCGTTGAGTTTGGGAAGACCCAGTACTTC.

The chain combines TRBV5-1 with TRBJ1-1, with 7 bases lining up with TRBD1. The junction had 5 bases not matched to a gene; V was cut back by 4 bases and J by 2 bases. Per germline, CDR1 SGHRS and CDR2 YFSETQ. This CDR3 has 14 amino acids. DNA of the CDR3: TGCGCCAGCAGCGGAACAGGGGCTAACACTGAAGCTTTCTTT. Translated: CASSGTGANTEAFF.

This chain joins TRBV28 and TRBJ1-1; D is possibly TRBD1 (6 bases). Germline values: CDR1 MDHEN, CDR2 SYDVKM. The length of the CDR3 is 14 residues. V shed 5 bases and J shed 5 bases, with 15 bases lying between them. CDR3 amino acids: CASSTPQGRTEAFF. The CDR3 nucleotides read TGTGCCAGCAGTACCCCTCAGGGGCGAACTGAAGCTTTCTTT.

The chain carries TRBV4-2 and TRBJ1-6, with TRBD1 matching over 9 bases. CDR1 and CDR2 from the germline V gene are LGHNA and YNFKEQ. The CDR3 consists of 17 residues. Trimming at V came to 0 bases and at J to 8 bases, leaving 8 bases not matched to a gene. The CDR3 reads CASSQDLGTGGDSPLHF. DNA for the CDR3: TGTGCCAGCAGCCAAGATCTTGGCACAGGGGGCGATTCACCCCTCCACTTT.

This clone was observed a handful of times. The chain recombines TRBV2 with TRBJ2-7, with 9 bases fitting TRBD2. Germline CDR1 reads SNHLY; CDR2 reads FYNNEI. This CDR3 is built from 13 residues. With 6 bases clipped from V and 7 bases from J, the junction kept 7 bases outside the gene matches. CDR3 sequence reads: CASRGTSRWEQYF. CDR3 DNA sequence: TGTGCCAGCAGAGGGACTAGCCGATGGGAGCAGTACTTC. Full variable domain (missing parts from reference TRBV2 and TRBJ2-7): EPEVTQTPSHQVTQMGQEVILRCVPISNHLYFYWYRQILGQKVEFLVSFYNNEISEKSEIFDDQFSVERPDGSNFTLKIRSTKLEDSAMYFCASRGTSRWEQYFGPGTRLTVT.

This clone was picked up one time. The CDR3: CASRLSGLAGDTRTGELFF. CDR3 DNA: TGTGCCAGCAGACTATCCGGACTAGCGGGAGACACCAGGACCGGGGAGCTGTTTTTT. V and J are TRBV7-2 and TRBJ2-2, with 13 bases aligning to TRBD2. CDR3 length: 19 residues. Germline CDR1 reads SGHTA; CDR2 reads FQGNSA. V lost 6 bases, J lost 5 bases, and 15 bases stayed unmatched.

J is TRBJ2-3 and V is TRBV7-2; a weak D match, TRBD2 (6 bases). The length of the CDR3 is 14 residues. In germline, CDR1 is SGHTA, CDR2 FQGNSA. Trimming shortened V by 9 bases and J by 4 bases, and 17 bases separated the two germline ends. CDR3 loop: CASKAGGMADTQYF. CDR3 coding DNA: TGTGCCAGTAAAGCCGGAGGGATGGCAGATACGCAGTATTTT.

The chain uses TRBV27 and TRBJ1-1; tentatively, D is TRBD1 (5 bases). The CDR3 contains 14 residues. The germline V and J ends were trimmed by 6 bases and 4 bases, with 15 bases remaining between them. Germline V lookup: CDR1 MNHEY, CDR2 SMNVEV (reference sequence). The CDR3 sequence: CASSPGVGATEAFF. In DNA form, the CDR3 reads TGTGCCAGCAGCCCTGGCGTCGGGGCCACTGAAGCTTTCTTT.

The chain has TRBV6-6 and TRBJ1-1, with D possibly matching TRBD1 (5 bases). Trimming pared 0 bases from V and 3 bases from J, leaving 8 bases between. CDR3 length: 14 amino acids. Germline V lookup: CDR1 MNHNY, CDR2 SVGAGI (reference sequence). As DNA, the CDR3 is TGTGCCAGCAGTTACTCGAGAGGGGACACTGAAGCTTTCTTT. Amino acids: CASSYSRGDTEAFF.

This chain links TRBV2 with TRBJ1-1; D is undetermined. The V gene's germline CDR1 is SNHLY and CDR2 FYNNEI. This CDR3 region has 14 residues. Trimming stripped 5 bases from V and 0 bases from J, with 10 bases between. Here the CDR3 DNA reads TGTGCCAGCAGTCGACGTACCATGAACACTGAAGCTTTCTTT. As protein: CASSRRTMNTEAFF.

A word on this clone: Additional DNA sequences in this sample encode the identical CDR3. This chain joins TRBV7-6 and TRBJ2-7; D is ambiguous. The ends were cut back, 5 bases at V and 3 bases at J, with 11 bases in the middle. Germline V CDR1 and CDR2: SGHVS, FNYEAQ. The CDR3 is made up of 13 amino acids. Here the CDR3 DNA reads TGTGCCAGCAGCGCCGGACCAAACTACGAGCAGTACTTC. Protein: CASSAGPNYEQYF.

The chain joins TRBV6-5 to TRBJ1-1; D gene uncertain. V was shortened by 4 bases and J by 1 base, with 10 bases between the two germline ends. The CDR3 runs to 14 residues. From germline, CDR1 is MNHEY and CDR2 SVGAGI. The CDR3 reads CASSWSNANTEAFF. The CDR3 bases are TGTGCCAGCAGTTGGTCGAACGCGAACACTGAAGCTTTCTTT.

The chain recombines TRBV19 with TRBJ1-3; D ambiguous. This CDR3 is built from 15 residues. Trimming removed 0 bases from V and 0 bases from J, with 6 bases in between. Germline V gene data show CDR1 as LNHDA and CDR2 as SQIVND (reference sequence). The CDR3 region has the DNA TGTGCCAGTAGTATAGATTGGCACTCTGGAAACACCATATATTTT. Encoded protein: CASSIDWHSGNTIYF.